This TCR beta chain was found in a study of glioma-infiltrating T cells after dendritic cell vaccination. The CDR3 sequence is 15 residues long. The germline CDR1 and CDR2 sequences are LNHDA and SQIVND (reference sequence). V was cut by 4 bases and J by 8 bases, with 20 bases left in between. Sequenced by immunoSEQ multiplex PCR; TCRdb stores in-frame clones only, minus some. The data contain 85,000 to 95,000 clones, 85% to 90% of them singletons. The TCR was taken from a human donor with glioblastoma. The starting material was blood, obtained before dendritic cell vaccination. The gene calls are TRBV19 and TRBJ1-2, with D maybe TRBD1 (6 bases). The CDR3 reads CASSTPDRIRGGYTF. The CDR3 nucleotides read TGTGCCAGTAGTACCCCCGACAGGATCAGAGGAGGCTACACCTTC.